This record concerns one TCR beta chain sequence. As yet, its antigen is unknown. This sample is part of a study of cytomegalovirus exposure and HLA in healthy donors. Study observations and caveats: Beyond CMV serostatus, there was no information to go on about immune exposure. A highly shared variant cluster was judged a likely technical artifact. In a later analysis, about 17,000 TCR beta sequences were associated with HLA alleles at 0.05 false discovery rate.

Germline CDR1 and CDR2: MDHEN and SYDVKM. Trimming shortened V by 6 bases and J by 3 bases, and 15 bases separated the two germline ends. The CDR3 length is 14 residues. With 60 Vbeta and 13 Jbeta primers, the PCR was carried out. TCRdb keeps only in-frame clones here, not all; method: immunoSEQ multiplex PCR. This table has some 100,000 clones, 70% to 80% appearing once. This receptor was taken from a woman under 30 in good health and CMV-seropositive. The sequenced sample consisted of PBMCs. The gene calls are TRBV28 and TRBJ2-7, with a possible D match to TRBD1 (6 bases). The CDR3 reads CASRSPTGRYEQYF. CDR3 nucleotides: TGTGCCAGCAGAAGTCCTACAGGGCGCTACGAGCAGTACTTC.